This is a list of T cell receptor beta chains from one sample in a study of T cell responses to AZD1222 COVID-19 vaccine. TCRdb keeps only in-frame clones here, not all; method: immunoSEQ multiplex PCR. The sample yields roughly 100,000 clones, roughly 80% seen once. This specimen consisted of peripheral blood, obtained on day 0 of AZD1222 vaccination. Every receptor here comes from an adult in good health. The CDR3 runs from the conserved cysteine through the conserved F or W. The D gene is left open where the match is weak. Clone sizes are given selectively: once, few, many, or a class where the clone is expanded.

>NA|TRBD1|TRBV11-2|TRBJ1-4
TGTGCCAGCAGCGCGGGACAGGGGCGCGAAAAACTGTTTTTT
CASSAGQGREKLFF
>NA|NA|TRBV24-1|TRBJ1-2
TGTGCCACCAGTGAGGGGGGTTATGGCTACACCTTC
CATSEGGYGYTF
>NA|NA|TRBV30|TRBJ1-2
TGTGCCTGGAGCGGACAGCTGATTAACTATGGCTACACCTTC
CAWSGQLINYGYTF
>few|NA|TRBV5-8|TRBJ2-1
TGTGCCAGCAGCGATTTTACGTATGAGCAGTTCTTC
CASSDFTYEQFF
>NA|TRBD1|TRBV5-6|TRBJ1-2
TGTGCCAGCAGCTGGGACAGTAGGACAATGGAGGGCTACACCTTC
CASSWDSRTMEGYTF
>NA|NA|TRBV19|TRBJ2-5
TGTGCCAGTAGTCCAGTGTCCGGCAAGCCGGGGCGTCAAGAGACCCAGTACTTC
CASSPVSGKPGRQETQYF
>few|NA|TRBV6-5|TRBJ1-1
TGTGCCAGTCTACTCGGGACTATGAACACTGAAGCTTTCTTT
CASLLGTMNTEAFF
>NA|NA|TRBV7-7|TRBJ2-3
TGTGCCAGCAGCTTAGATCGGGGGGCTCTGGCAGATACGCAGTATTTT
CASSLDRGALADTQYF
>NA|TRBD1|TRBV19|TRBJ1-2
TGTGCCAGTAGTACGCGACAGGGGCCGGGATCAAGGTCATATGGCTACACCTTC
CASSTRQGPGSRSYGYTF
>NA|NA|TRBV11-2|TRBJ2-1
TGTGCCAGCAGCTTAGTCCGGGGGACCTACAATGAGCAGTTCTTC
CASSLVRGTYNEQFF
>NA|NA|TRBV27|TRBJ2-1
TGTGCCAGCAGTTTTACGGATTCCTACAATGAGCAGTTCTTC
CASSFTDSYNEQFF
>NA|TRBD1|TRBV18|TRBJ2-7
TGTGCCAGCTCACCACTTACGACAGGGAGCTCCTACGAGCAGTACTTC
CASSPLTTGSSYEQYF
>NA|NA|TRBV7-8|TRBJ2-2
TGTGCCAGCAGCGCAAAAGTCGGGTTTATCACCGGGGAGCTGTTTTTT
CASSAKVGFITGELFF
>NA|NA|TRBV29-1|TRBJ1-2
TGCAGCGTTGAGAATAACTATGGCTACACCTTC
CSVENNYGYTF
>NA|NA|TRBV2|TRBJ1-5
TGTGCCAGCAGGGAAAACAGGGTTCTCGGCAATCAGCCCCAGCATTTT
CASRENRVLGNQPQHF
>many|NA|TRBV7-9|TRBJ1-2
TGTGCCAGCAGCTTAGGGACAGTTAACTATGGCTACACCTTC
CASSLGTVNYGYTF
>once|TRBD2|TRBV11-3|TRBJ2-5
TGTGCCAGCAGCTCCAGGACTAGCGGCGAGACCCAGTACTTC
CASSSRTSGETQYF
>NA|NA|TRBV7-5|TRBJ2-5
TGTGCCAGAAGCTTACGACCGGGACCGGGAGAGACCCAGTACTTC
CARSLRPGPGETQYF
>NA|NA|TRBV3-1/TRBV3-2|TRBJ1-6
TGTGCCAGCAGCCATGAGACGGTATATTCACCCCTCCACTTT
CASSHETVYSPLHF
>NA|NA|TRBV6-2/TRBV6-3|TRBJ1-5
TGTGCCAGCAGTTACTCCGCAGGGCAGCCCCAGCATTTT
CASSYSAGQPQHF
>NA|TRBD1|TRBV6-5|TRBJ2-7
TGTGCCAGCAGTTACTCGGGACAGGGAATCTACGAGCAGTACTTC
CASSYSGQGIYEQYF
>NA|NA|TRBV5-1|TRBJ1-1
TGCGCCAGCAGCTTAGCAGGGGACACTGAAGCTTTCTTT
CASSLAGDTEAFF
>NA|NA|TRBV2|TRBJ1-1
TGTGCCAGCACGCGGGACGGACTAACTGAAGCTTTCTTT
CASTRDGLTEAFF
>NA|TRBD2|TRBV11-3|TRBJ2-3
TGTGCCAGCAGTCGGCCGGGACTAGCGGGAGATACGCAGTATTTT
CASSRPGLAGDTQYF
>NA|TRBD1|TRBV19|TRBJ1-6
TGTGCCAGTACCCGGACAGGCCATAATTCACCCCTCCACTTT
CASTRTGHNSPLHF
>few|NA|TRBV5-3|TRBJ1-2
TGTGCCAGCACCGACAAGGACTATGGCTACACCTTC
CASTDKDYGYTF
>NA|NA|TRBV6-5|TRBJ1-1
TGTGCCAGCAGACCCCAGGGCGTGCTTGAAGCTTTCTTT
CASRPQGVLEAFF
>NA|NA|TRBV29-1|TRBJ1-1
TGCAGCGTTGAAGACCGATCACCCATGAACACTGAAGCTTTCTTT
CSVEDRSPMNTEAFF
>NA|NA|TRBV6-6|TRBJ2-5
TGTGCCAGCAGTTTAACAGAGACCCAGTACTTC
CASSLTETQYF
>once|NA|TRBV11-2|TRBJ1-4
TGTGCCAGCAGCCCGCAATCGAGTTATGAAAAACTGTTTTTT
CASSPQSSYEKLFF
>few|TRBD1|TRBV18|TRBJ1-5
TGTGCCAGCTCACTTCACAGGGGCCCCAATCAGCCCCAGCATTTT
CASSLHRGPNQPQHF
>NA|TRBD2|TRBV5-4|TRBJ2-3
TGTGCCAGCAGCTTGCCTCCTAGCGGGACGGGCGCAGATACGCAGTATTTT
CASSLPPSGTGADTQYF
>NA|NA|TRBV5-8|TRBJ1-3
TGTGCCAGCACCCGGGCCGTCTCTGGAAACACCATATATTTT
CASTRAVSGNTIYF
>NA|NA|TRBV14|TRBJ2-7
TGTGCCAGCAGCCCCTACGCCTACGAGCAGTACTTC
CASSPYAYEQYF
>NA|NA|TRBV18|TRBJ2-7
TGTGCCAGCTCATATAAAGCCTACGAGCAGTACTTC
CASSYKAYEQYF
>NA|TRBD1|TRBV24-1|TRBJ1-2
TGTGCCACCAGTGATCGTCCCGGGACAGGGCGAGCTAACTATGGCTACACCTTC
CATSDRPGTGRANYGYTF
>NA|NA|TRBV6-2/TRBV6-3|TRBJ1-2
TGTGCCAGCAGTCCCCCCGGGACGGCCTATGGCTACACCTTC
CASSPPGTAYGYTF
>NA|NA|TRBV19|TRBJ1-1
TGTGCCAGTAGGCGGATCAAGATCGAAGAAGCTTTCTTT
CASRRIKIEEAFF
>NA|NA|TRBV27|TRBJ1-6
TGTGCCAGCAGTGCTATACAAAGGATCGGGACAAAAAATTCACCCCTCCACTTT
CASSAIQRIGTKNSPLHF
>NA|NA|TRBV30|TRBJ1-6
TGTGCCTGGACCCGGTTCGGACCCCTCCACTTT
CAWTRFGPLHF
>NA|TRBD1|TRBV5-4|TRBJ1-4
TGTGCCAGCAGCTCGATGGACAGGGGCGGTGAAAAACTGTTTTTT
CASSSMDRGGEKLFF
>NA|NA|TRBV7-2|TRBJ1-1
TGTGCCAGCAGCTTAGGTGGGCTGCTGAACACTGAAGCTTTCTTT
CASSLGGLLNTEAFF
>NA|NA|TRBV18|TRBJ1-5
TGTGCCAGCGCGGCGGGCCAGGTTCAGCCCCAGCATTTT
CASAAGQVQPQHF
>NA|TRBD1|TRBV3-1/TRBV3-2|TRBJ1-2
TGTGCCAGCAGCCCCTCCGGCGGGACAGGGGGCGCTGGGTATGGCTACACCTTC
CASSPSGGTGGAGYGYTF